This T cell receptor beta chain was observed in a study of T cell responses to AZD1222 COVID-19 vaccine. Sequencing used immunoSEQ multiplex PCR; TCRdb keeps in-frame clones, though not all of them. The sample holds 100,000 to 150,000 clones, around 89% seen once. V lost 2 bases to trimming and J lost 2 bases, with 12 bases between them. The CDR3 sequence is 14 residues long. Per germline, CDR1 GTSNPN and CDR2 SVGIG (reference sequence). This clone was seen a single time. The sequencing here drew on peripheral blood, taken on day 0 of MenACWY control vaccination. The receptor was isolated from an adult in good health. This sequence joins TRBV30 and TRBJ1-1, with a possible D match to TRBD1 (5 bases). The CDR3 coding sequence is TGTGCCTGGAGTTGGCGGGGCCTTAACACTGAAGCTTTCTTT. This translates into CAWSWRGLNTEAFF. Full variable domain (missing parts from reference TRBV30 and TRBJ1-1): SQTIHQWPATLVQPVGSPLSLECTVEGTSNPNLYWYRQAAGRGLQLLFYSVGIGQISSEVPQNLSASRPQDRQFILSSKKLLLSDSGFYLCAWSWRGLNTEAFFGQGTRLTVV.